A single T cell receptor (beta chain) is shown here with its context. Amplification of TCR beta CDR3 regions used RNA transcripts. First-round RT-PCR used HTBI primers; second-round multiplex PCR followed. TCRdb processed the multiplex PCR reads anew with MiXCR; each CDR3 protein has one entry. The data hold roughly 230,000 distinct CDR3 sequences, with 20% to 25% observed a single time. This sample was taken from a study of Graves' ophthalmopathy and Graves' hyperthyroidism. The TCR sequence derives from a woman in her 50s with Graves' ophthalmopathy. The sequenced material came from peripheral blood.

CDR3 DNA sequence: TGTGCCAGTAGCACCCACGAACCAGGGGCGTCCTACGAGCAGTACTTC. Protein: CASSTHEPGASYEQYF. The chain is built from TRBV19 and TRBJ2-7, with D perhaps TRBD1 (6 bases). This CDR3 has 16 residues. Germline-derived CDR1 and CDR2 are LNHDA and SQIVND (reference sequence). The germline V and J ends were trimmed by 6 bases and 1 base, with 19 bases remaining between them.